This TCR beta chain derives from a study of response to subunit inactivated influenza vaccine. Findings and caveats of the study: Few additional T cells are recruited per seasonal influenza vaccination, authors suggested.

Germline assignment: CDR1 SGHTA and CDR2 FQGNSA. Germline trimming cut 5 bases from V and 6 bases from J; bases unmatched to any gene: 7. The CDR3 is 15 residues long. On this clonotype itself: The target antigen is unknown.

TCRdb called the RT-PCR reads again in MiXCR, with one record for every CDR3 protein. The repertoire holds around 520,000 distinct CDR3 sequences, approximately 10% seen once, with roughly a tenth in the top ten. The rearrangement links TRBV7-2 to TRBJ2-5, with 12 nucleotides matching TRBD2. Sample: PBMCs from blood, taken on the day of vaccination. This receptor was obtained from a man aged 45-65 years who received an inactivated influenza vaccine. The CDR3 DNA is TGTGCCAGCAGCCCACTAGCGGGAGGAGTACAGACCCAGTACTTC. Its protein product is CASSPLAGGVQTQYF.